This T cell receptor (beta chain) was sequenced for a study of T cells in Graves' hyperthyroidism and ophthalmopathy (dated by TCRdb to the late 2010s). Context from the whole study: Peripheral blood was sampled at the time of initial diagnosis, prior to any treatment. Once sampling was done, hyperthyroidism patients were given methimazole at a starting dose of 30 mg daily, whereas ophthalmopathy patients were given high-dose intravenous methylprednisolone. Thyroid tissue and blood T-cell repertoires from about six Graves' hyperthyroidism patients were also compared in the study. The paper reports TCR Vbeta CDR3 sequencing of fewer than 150 peripheral blood samples: 43 ophthalmopathy, under 80 hyperthyroidism and around 17 progressor patients. Prospective prediction of ophthalmopathy was tested in an independent validation cohort of 18 to 20 hyperthyroidism patients and some 17 patients who later progressed to ophthalmopathy. The 85 to 100 discovery patients were divided at random into training and test sets in a 7:3 ratio. A discovery cohort of about 95 patients, 43 with Graves' ophthalmopathy and under 60 with stable Graves' hyperthyroidism, was used to find distinguishing TCR V-J signatures.

Results and caveats for the whole study, not just this receptor: Sample size was not statistically predetermined, and blinding of investigators to group allocation was not performed. Most expanded thyroid clonotypes (frequency above 0.001) were also detected in blood, a finding suggesting that blood repertoires may reflect thyroid immune responses. In cross-validation, a model built on a 13 V-J signature told ophthalmopathy apart from stable hyperthyroidism with approximately 90% sensitivity and roughly 81% specificity, and in testing the same model reached 80%/75%. In validation, the model predicted progression to ophthalmopathy with approximately 70% sensitivity and around 72% specificity, a median of about six months before onset.

Including cysteine and phenylalanine, the CDR3 has 14 amino acids. Of the read, only the CDR3 DNA is kept; its 42 bases are in frame from base 1. V and J are trimmed by 0 bases and 6 bases, and the gene matches miss 3 bases of the junction. The CDR1 and CDR2 encoded by the germline V gene are KGHSH and LQKENI. This clonotype has more than one count but fewer than ten. There is no known antigen for this receptor. No much larger clonotype is one base removed from it; base qualities were not supplied. Stable Graves' hyperthyroidism was defined as the absence of progression to ophthalmopathy over 18 months of follow-up. Hyperthyroidism patients were newly diagnosed, had a disease duration of under 2 months, and were aged 18 to 65 years. Any patient with an uncontrolled infection, another autoimmune disease, pregnancy or lactation was excluded. Diagnoses were established on the basis of clinical symptoms, serum thyroxine and TRAb, thyroid ultrasound, and orbital computed tomography. Ficoll-Paque density gradient centrifugation was used to isolate PBMCs from about 10 ml of fresh peripheral blood. Total RNA was extracted using Trizol reagent, and RNA quality was assessed on an Agilent 2100 Bioanalyzer.

TCR beta CDR3 regions were amplified from RNA transcripts. The TCR CDR3 was subjected to a first round of RT-PCR using the HTBI primer set and the Qiagen OneStep RT-PCR kit. A second multiplex PCR round built the libraries, followed by size selection and purification. The libraries were sequenced on an Illumina HiSeq2000 using paired-end 100 bp reads. In the source study's methods: SOAPnuke was used to process the raw data, throwing out any read that contained adapters or uncalled bases, had a mean Phred below 15, or lacked an exact constant-primer or identifier match. High-quality paired reads were merged using COPE v1.2.5, and each unique nucleotide sequence was defined as a clonotype. MiTCR v1.1 was used to align clonotypes to the IMGT TRBV, TRBD and TRBJ reference segments. The analysis was restricted to V-J combinations with a frequency above 0.0001, which together covered around 99% of the repertoires. A TCS score was defined as the ratio of F50 (clonal expansion) to E x V (chaos), with BLOSUM62-based TCRdist applied between CDR3 peptides within each V-J. Welch's t-statistics and random forest reduced roughly 530 V-J features to under 15, which were used in a naive Bayes classifier (R e1071). TCRdb reworked the public reads: Q25 trimming with fastp, MiXCR clone assembly, productive beta chains retained. For every CDR3 protein sequence, its rows merge into one entry that carries the most common genes and DNA. For this entry, the V and J calls and clone size follow TCRdb and not the study's own pipeline. The sample includes some 350,000 distinct CDR3 sequences, with 15% to 20% observed a single time. About 4% of the sample is in the top ten clones.

The TCR sequence derives from a woman younger than 30 with Graves' hyperthyroidism. Sequences were obtained from blood. The chain uses TRBV18 and TRBJ1-2; 8 central nucleotides agree with TRBD1. The bases are TGTGCCAGCTCACCACCCTCCAGGGGGCATGGCTACACCTTC. Translated, this is CASSPPSRGHGYTF.